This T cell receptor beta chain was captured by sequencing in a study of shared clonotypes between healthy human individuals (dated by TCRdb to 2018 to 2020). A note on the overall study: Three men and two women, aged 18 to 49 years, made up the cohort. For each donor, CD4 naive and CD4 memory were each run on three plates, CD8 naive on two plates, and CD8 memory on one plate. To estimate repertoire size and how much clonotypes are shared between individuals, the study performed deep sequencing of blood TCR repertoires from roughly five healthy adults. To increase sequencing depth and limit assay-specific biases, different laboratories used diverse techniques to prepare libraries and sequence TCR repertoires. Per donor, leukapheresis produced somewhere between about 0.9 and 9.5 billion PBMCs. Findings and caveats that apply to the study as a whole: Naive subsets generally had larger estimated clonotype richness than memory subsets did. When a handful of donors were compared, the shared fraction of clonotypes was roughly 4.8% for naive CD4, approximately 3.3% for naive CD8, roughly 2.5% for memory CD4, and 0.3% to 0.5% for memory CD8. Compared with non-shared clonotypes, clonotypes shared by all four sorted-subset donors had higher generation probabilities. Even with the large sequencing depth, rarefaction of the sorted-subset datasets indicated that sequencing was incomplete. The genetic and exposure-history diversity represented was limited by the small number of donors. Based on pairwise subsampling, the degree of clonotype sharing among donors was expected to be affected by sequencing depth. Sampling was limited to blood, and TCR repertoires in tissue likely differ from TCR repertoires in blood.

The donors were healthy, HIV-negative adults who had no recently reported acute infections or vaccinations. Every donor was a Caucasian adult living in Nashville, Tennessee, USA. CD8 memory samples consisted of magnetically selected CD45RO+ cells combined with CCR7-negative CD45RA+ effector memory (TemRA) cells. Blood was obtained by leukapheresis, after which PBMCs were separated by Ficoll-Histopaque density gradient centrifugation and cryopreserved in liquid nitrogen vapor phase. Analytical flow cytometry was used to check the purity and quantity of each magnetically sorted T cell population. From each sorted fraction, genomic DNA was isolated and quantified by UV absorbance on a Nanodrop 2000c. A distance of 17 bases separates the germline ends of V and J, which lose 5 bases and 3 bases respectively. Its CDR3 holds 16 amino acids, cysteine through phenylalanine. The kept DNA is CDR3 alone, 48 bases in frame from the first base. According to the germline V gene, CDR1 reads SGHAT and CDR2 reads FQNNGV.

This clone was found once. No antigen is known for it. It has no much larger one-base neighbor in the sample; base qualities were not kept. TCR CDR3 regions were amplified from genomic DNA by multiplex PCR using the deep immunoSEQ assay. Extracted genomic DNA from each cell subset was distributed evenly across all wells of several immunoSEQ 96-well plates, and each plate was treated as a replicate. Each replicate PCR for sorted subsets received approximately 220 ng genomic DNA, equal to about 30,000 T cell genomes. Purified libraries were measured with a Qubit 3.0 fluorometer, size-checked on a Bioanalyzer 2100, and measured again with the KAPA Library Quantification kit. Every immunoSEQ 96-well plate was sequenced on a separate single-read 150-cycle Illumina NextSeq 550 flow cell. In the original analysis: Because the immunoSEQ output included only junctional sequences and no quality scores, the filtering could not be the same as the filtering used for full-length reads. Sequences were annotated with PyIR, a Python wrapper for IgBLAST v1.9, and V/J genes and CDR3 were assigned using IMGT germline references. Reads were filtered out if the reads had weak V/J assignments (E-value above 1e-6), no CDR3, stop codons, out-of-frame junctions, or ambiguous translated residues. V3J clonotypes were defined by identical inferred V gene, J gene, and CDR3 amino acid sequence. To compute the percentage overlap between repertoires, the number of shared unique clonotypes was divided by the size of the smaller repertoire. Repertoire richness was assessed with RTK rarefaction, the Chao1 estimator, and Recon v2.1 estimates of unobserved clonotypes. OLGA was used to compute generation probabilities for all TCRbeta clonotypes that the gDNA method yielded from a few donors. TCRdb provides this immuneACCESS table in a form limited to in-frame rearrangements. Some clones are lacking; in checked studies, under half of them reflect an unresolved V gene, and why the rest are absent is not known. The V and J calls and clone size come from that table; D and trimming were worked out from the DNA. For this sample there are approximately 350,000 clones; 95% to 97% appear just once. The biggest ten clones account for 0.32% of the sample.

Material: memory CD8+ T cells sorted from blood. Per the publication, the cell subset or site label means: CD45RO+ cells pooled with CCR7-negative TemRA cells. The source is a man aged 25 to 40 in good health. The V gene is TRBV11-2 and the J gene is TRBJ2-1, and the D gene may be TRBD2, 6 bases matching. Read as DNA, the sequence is TGTGCCAGCAGCCTCCTTAGCGGAGGATACTACAATGAGCAGTTCTTC. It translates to CASSLLSGGYYNEQFF. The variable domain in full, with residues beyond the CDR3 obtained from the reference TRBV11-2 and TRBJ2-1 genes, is EAGVAQSPRYKIIEKRQSVAFWCNPISGHATLYWYQQILGQGPKLLIQFQNNGVVDDSQLPKDRFSAERLKGVDSTLKIQPAKLEDSAVYLCASSLLSGGYYNEQFFGPGTRLTVL.